The clone carrying this TCR beta chain was counted only a few times. Its target is not known. The CDR3 sequence is 14 residues long. Trimming cost V 3 bases and J 0 bases, with 9 bases left between them. Germline values: CDR1 SGHDT, CDR2 YYEEEE. Primers for the PCR totalled 60 Vbeta and 13 Jbeta. Profiling relied on immunoSEQ multiplex PCR, and the TCRdb table lists in-frame clones only, not all of them. The data show 85,000 to 100,000 clones, around four fifths seen once. This entry belongs to a study of cytomegalovirus exposure and HLA in healthy donors. Study-wide results and limits: TCR beta sequences reportedly predicted most subjects' HLA-A and HLA-B alleles accurately.

The TCR originated in a man aged 50 or older in good health and CMV-seropositive. The source material was PBMCs. The chain has TRBV5-6 and TRBJ2-5, with a weak D call TRBD1 (5 bases). CDR3 DNA: TGTGCCAGCAGCTCCCAGGGCTACCAAGAGACCCAGTACTTC. Protein sequence: CASSSQGYQETQYF.